This T cell receptor beta chain was sequenced in a study of T cells after yellow fever vaccination. Production of TCR cDNA was by 5'RACE template switching, which also added a universal primer site and UMIs. TCRdb passed the 5' RACE reads through MiXCR, listing each CDR3 protein once. The sample lists roughly 150,000 distinct CDR3 sequences, 7.7% seen once, with less than 0.85% in the top ten. The CDR3 is 13 residues long. CDR1 and CDR2 (germline): WNHNN, SYGVQD (reference sequence). This clonotype occurred many times. Its antigen is undetermined. One junction end does not reproduce the germline sequence, and a read error may be involved. Broader study findings: The appearance of a small share of clonotypes in both CD4 and CD8 compartments was observed. Weaker overall was a secondary response that nonetheless peaked faster, on day 5 versus 15. Post-booster reappearance was seen for most primary-vaccination clones (just under 97% CD4, 88% CD8).

The chain uses TRBV10-1 and TRBJ2-1, with D possibly matching TRBD2 (6 bases). The sequencing used CD4+ T cells sorted from PBMCs, collected 5 days after the yellow fever booster vaccination. The receptor comes from a man aged 25-45 years who received the YFV17D yellow fever vaccine. The CDR3 coding sequence is TGCGCCAGCAGTTCTGGACAAGCGGGCCGATGGGTCTTC. Residues: CASSSGQAGRWVF.